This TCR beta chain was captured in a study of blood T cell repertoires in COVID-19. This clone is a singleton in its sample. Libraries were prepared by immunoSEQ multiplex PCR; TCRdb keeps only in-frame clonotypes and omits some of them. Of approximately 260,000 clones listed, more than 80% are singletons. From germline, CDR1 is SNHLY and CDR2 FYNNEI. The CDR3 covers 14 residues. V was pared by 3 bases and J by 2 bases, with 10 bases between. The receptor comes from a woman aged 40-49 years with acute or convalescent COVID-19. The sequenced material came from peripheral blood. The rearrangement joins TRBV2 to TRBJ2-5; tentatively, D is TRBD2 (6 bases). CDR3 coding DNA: TGTGCCAGCAGTGAGGGGGGACGTCAAGAGACCCAGTACTTC. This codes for CASSEGGRQETQYF.